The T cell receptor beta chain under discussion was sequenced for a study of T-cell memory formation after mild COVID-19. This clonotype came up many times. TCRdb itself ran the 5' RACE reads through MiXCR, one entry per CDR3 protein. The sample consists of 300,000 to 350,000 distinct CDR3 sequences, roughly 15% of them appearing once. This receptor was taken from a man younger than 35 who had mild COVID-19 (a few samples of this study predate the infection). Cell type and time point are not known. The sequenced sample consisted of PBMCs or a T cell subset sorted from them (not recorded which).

The DNA for the CDR3 is TGTGCCAGCAGCTTAAGGGGGTACGATACATCGGAGACCCAGTACTTC. Translation gives CASSLRGYDTSETQYF. V gene TRBV13 combines with J gene TRBJ2-5; maybe TRBD1 (6 bases). Trimming took 2 bases from V and 5 from J, leaving 18 bases between them. This CDR3 comprises 16 residues. Germline CDR1 is PRHDT and CDR2 is FYEKMQ (reference sequence).